The 8 T cell receptor beta chains presented below share a single source sample, sequenced in a study of blood T cell repertoires in COVID-19. Some clones are missing from TCRdb's copy, which holds only in-frame ones; the method was immunoSEQ multiplex PCR. The sample holds roughly 180,000 clones, around 85% seen once. Sequencing was done on a sample of peripheral blood. Receptors originate from a man in his sixties or seventies with active or convalescent COVID-19.

The V and J genes are TRBV6-2 or TRBV6-3 and TRBJ1-6; D is unresolved. There are 19 residues in the CDR3. Per the germline V gene, CDR1 is MNHEY and CDR2 is SVGEGT. The V end was cut by 6 bases, the J end by 3 bases, with 24 bases between. The DNA of the CDR3 is TGTGCCAGCAGCCTGTATCGTCGAAGGGTCCGGGACTATAATTCACCCCTCCACTTT. This codes for CASSLYRRRVRDYNSPLHF.

This chain uses TRBV3-1 (or the pseudogene TRBV3-2) with TRBJ2-1; the D gene is possibly TRBD2 (6 bases). Germline lookup yields CDR1 LGHDT and CDR2 YNNKEL (reference sequence). The CDR3 runs 17 residues. The germline V and J ends were trimmed by 0 bases and 4 bases, with 16 bases remaining between them. CDR3 sequence (DNA): TGTGCCAGCAGCCAAGATGCGGCTAGAGCGGGTTACAATGAGCAGTTCTTC. Amino acid sequence: CASSQDAARAGYNEQFF.

The rearrangement links TRBV7-2 to TRBJ2-2, with 10 bases fitting TRBD1. The CDR3 covers 16 residues. The germline CDR1 and CDR2 sequences are SGHTA and FQGNSA. The J segment lost 0 bases and the V segment lost 3 bases, leaving 1 base of the junction unmatched. CDR3 protein: CASSFGQGANTGELFF. The CDR3 bases are TGTGCCAGCAGCTTTGGACAGGGGGCGAACACCGGGGAGCTGTTTTTT.

J is TRBJ1-5 and V is TRBV27; the D gene is possibly TRBD1 (6 bases). The V gene's germline CDR1 is MNHEY and CDR2 SMNVEV (reference sequence). The length of the CDR3 is 16 residues. The ends were cut back, 6 bases at V and 0 bases at J, with 15 bases in the middle. In DNA form, the CDR3 reads TGTGCCAGCAGACGAAGGACAGACCGTAGCAATCAGCCCCAGCATTTT. Translation: CASRRRTDRSNQPQHF.

The chain carries TRBV29-1 and TRBJ1-2, with a weak D call TRBD1 (6 bases). The germline V gene encodes CDR1 SQVTM and CDR2 ANQGSEA. The CDR3 is 14 residues long. V lost 7 bases and J 2 bases, leaving 17 bases between the germline ends. CDR3 DNA sequence: TGCAGCGCCATGGCGGGGGGGGGCAACTATGGCTACACCTTC. Encoded protein: CSAMAGGGNYGYTF.

V usage is TRBV4-1 and J usage is TRBJ1-2, with D perhaps TRBD1 (5 bases). Germline V CDR1 and CDR2: MGHRA, YSYEKL. CDR3 length: 13 amino acids. Deletions cut 0 bases from V and 7 bases from J, with 9 bases between. CDR3 amino acids: CASSQEPGVGYTF. The CDR3 nucleotides read TGCGCCAGCAGCCAAGAGCCGGGGGTTGGCTACACCTTC.

The chain recombines TRBV18 with TRBJ1-1; possibly TRBD1 for D (6 bases). The CDR3 spans 14 residues. Germline V gene data show CDR1 as KGHSH and CDR2 as LQKENI. Trimming took 4 bases from V and 1 from J, leaving 10 bases between them. The CDR3, as DNA: TGTGCCAGCTCACGGACAGAATGGAACACTGAAGCTTTCTTT. Protein: CASSRTEWNTEAFF.

This chain links TRBV5-1 with TRBJ2-7; maybe TRBD1 (6 bases). The length of the CDR3 is 14 residues. Germline values: CDR1 SGHRS, CDR2 YFSETQ. Trimming removed 5 bases from V and 4 bases from J, with 16 bases in between. The CDR3 sequence is CASSTGHPTYEQYF. The CDR3 DNA follows: TGCGCCAGCAGTACGGGACATCCTACGTACGAGCAGTACTTC.